This T cell receptor beta chain was sequenced during a study of T cells in Graves' hyperthyroidism and ophthalmopathy. Regarding the study as a whole: In the analysis, a 13 V-J model separated ophthalmopathy from stable hyperthyroidism.

Graves' hyperthyroidism was deemed stable absent ophthalmopathy progression within 18 months. This CDR3 contains 16 residues. Germline CDR1 reads GTSNPN; CDR2 reads SVGIG (reference sequence). Unmatched junction bases numbered 10, after V lost 0 bases and J lost 6 bases. TCR beta CDR3 sequences were amplified from RNA transcripts. The TCR CDR3 was amplified in a first-round RT-PCR using the HTBI primer set. TCRdb re-called the multiplex PCR reads with MiXCR, one entry per CDR3 protein. Of a few hundred thousand distinct CDR3 sequences detected, more than 15% appear once; the ten largest clones hold just under 8%. The table lists this clonotype with many counts. The antigen is undetermined.

This clonotype was sampled from a young woman with Graves' hyperthyroidism. The J gene is TRBJ2-3, the V gene TRBV30; the match to TRBD2 covers 9 bases. The sample comprised blood. The CDR3: CAWSVGTSPSMDTQYF. The CDR3 DNA follows: TGTGCCTGGAGTGTCGGGACTAGCCCCAGTATGGATACGCAGTATTTT.